The source of this T cell receptor beta chain is a study of T cell clonotyping in hematopoietic cell transplantation. Germline V gene lookup returns CDR1 MGHRA and CDR2 YSYEKL. V lost 4 bases and J 4 bases, leaving 13 bases between the germline ends. CDR3 length equals 14 residues. Only in-frame clones appear in the TCRdb table, and some are missing; sequencing was by immunoSEQ multiplex PCR. Here the sample spans some 9,200 clones, around 85% being singletons. As for time point: recipient sample about 28 days before transplant, after cytoreduction. The source of this sequence is a man aged 55-75 years with acute myeloid leukemia. Some clones in this sample may be carry-over from other donors' samples. The specimen was peripheral blood mononuclear cells, collected before stem cell transplant. This rearrangement joins TRBV4-1 to TRBJ1-1; tentatively, D is TRBD1 (5 bases). The CDR3 DNA reads TGCGCCAGCAGCCCTCCGGACATTTCCACTGAAGCTTTCTTT. It encodes CASSPPDISTEAFF.